The 16 T cell receptor beta chains below all came from one sample that was sequenced in a study of tumor T cells in aggressive B-cell lymphoma (dated by TCRdb to the late 2010s). The library was made by the immunoSEQ multiplex PCR assay. TCRdb provides this immuneACCESS table in a form limited to in-frame rearrangements. Some clones are lacking; in checked studies, under half of them reflect an unresolved V gene, and why the rest are absent is not known. The sample yields about 7,900 clones; approximately 83% were counted once. The biggest ten clones account for 5.2% of the sample. Sequenced: tumor tissue. The receptors stem from an adult with diffuse large B cell lymphoma.

The V call is TRBV19, the J call TRBJ1-2; unclear D gene. This CDR3 comprises 14 residues. Between the trimmed V and J ends, which lost 6 bases and 4 bases, there was a span of 15 bases. In germline, CDR1 is LNHDA, CDR2 SQIVND (reference sequence). The CDR3 coding sequence is TGTGCCAGTAGCGACCTGGCGGTCTCCTATGGCTACACCTTC. Translation: CASSDLAVSYGYTF.

The V call is TRBV27, the J call TRBJ2-6, with 8 nucleotides matching TRBD2. Germline V gene lookup returns CDR1 MNHEY and CDR2 SMNVEV (reference sequence). The junction had 5 bases not matched to a gene; V was cut back by 4 bases and J by 0 bases. The CDR3 spans 17 residues. The CDR3 spells CASSSGGGISGANVLTF. The CDR3, as DNA: TGTGCCAGCAGTTCCGGGGGGGGGATCTCTGGGGCCAACGTCCTGACTTTC.

The chain is built from TRBV28 and TRBJ2-5, with 10 positions matching TRBD2. The V segment lost 6 bases and the J segment 5 bases; nucleotides outside the gene matches: 9. From germline, CDR1 is MDHEN and CDR2 SYDVKM. CDR3 length: 15 residues. Here the CDR3 DNA reads TGTGCCAGCAGCCAACTAGCGGGGAGGTTGGAGACCCAGTACTTC. This sequence encodes CASSQLAGRLETQYF. The entire variable domain, with the rest obtained from reference TRBV28 and TRBJ2-5, is as follows: DVKVTQSSRYLVKRTGEKVFLECVQDMDHENMFWYRQDPGLGLRLIYFSYDVKMKEKGDIPEGYSVSREKKERFSLILESASTNQTSMYLCASSQLAGRLETQYFGPGTRLLVL.

This chain connects TRBV13 to TRBJ2-5, with 8 bases identical to TRBD2. Looked up from germline, CDR1 is PRHDT and CDR2 is FYEKMQ (reference sequence). CDR3 size: 15 residues. Trimming cost V 6 bases and J 5 bases; bases outside gene matches: 11. The CDR3 is CASSVGSGGEETQYF. The CDR3, as DNA: TGTGCCAGCAGTGTAGGGTCCGGGGGGGAGGAGACCCAGTACTTC.

The count of this clone is one. This sequence joins TRBV29-1 and TRBJ2-3, with TRBD2 as a possible D gene (5 bases). CDR1 and CDR2 (germline): SQVTM, ANQGSEA. Trimming shortened V by 2 bases and J by 2 bases, and 14 bases separated the two germline ends. The CDR3 is 15 amino acids. The CDR3 DNA follows: TGCAGCGTTGAAAAGACGCCGCGGGCCACAGATACGCAGTATTTT. Translation gives CSVEKTPRATDTQYF.

A remark on this clone: A read error may produce the germline difference seen at one junction end. The same CDR3 is also encoded by other DNA sequences in this sample. The V gene is TRBV10-3, the J gene TRBJ2-3, with 11 nucleotides matching TRBD2. CDR3 size: 18 residues. The germline V gene has CDR1 ENHRY and CDR2 SYGVKD. As DNA, the CDR3 is TGTGCCATCAGTGAACTAGCGGGAGTCGTGGTTGGCACAGATACGCAATATTTT. This sequence encodes CAISELAGVVVGTDTQYF.

The CDR3 region is CASSVSTGKNYNEQFF. The DNA of the CDR3 is TGTGCCAGCAGCGTATCGACAGGGAAGAACTACAATGAGCAGTTCTTC. The chain is built from TRBV9 and TRBJ2-1; TRBD1 matches at 7 bases. Trimming removed 1 base from V and 3 bases from J; junction bases left unmatched: 7. CDR1 and CDR2 (germline): SGDLS, YYNGEE. The CDR3 length is 16 residues.

The chain carries TRBV20-1 and TRBJ1-2; TRBD1 might be the D (5 bases). There are 11 residues in the CDR3. V was shortened by 5 bases and J by 8 bases, with 12 bases between the two germline ends. Per the germline V gene, CDR1 is DFQATT and CDR2 is SNEGSKA (reference sequence). CDR3 in amino acids: CSARRGGGYTF. DNA of the CDR3: TGCAGTGCTCGCCGGGGGGGAGGCTACACCTTC.

This clone appeared once. The chain joins TRBV11-2 to TRBJ2-7, with 15 bases fitting TRBD2. The CDR3 runs to 16 residues. V lost 0 bases and J lost 6; bases outside the gene matches: 3. From germline, CDR1 is SGHAT and CDR2 FQNNGV. The CDR3 DNA reads TGTGCCAGCAGCTTAGATTTGGGACTAGCGGGAGGCGAGCAGTACTTC. Translating it yields CASSLDLGLAGGEQYF.

This clone was detected only once. The chain carries TRBV7-2 and TRBJ2-3, with 11 bases fitting TRBD2. The CDR3 length is 15 residues. V was clipped by 1 base and J by 8 bases; unmatched bases: 5. The V gene's germline CDR1 is SGHTA and CDR2 FQGNSA. This chain's CDR3 is CASSLGVSGRATQYF. Written as DNA, the CDR3 is TGTGCCAGCAGCTTAGGTGTTAGCGGGAGGGCTACGCAGTATTTT.

This clone was seen just once. The chain carries TRBV6-5 and TRBJ1-2; no definite D call. CDR3 length: 13 amino acids. The germline V gene encodes CDR1 MNHEY and CDR2 SVGAGI. V was shortened by 6 bases and J by 1 base, with 9 bases between the two germline ends. The DNA for the CDR3 is TGTGCCAGCAGGCAAACTATTAACTATGGCTACACCTTC. It specifies CASRQTINYGYTF.

The chain carries TRBV27 and TRBJ2-7, with D perhaps matching TRBD1 (6 bases). This CDR3 region has 14 residues. The ends were cut back, 3 bases at V and 3 bases at J, with 12 bases in the middle. CDR1 is MNHEY, CDR2 SMNVEV, per germline (reference sequence). The CDR3 DNA is TGTGCCAGCAGTTTGTTGGTCAGGGGCTACGAGCAGTACTTC. This encodes CASSLLVRGYEQYF.

The table lists this clone with a few counts. The CDR3 protein is CASTGQGGTYGYTF. The CDR3 DNA sequence: TGTGCCAGCACGGGACAGGGTGGTACCTATGGCTACACCTTC. The rearrangement links TRBV2 to TRBJ1-2; 9 bases match TRBD1. Per germline, CDR1 SNHLY and CDR2 FYNNEI. After removal of 7 bases from V and 4 bases from J, the junction contained 7 bases not matched to a gene. CDR3 length equals 14 residues.

The CDR3 coding sequence is TGTGCCAGCATCCGCCGGACAGGGGTCACTGAAGCTTTCTTT. It yields the protein CASIRRTGVTEAFF. The chain links TRBV27 to TRBJ1-1, with TRBD1 identical over 9 bases. Trimming removed 7 bases from V and 4 bases from J; junction bases left unmatched: 7. In germline, CDR1 is MNHEY, CDR2 SMNVEV (reference sequence). The CDR3 is 14 residues long.

This clone was observed a single time. The gene calls are TRBV2 and TRBJ2-3, with 15 bases matching TRBD2. The CDR3 length is 18 residues. Trimming removed 5 bases from V and 0 bases from J; junction bases left unmatched: 6. The germline V gene has CDR1 SNHLY and CDR2 FYNNEI. CDR3 nucleotides: TGTGCCAGCAGTTGGACTAGCGGGAGGGAGACTAGCACAGATACGCAGTATTTT. It is translated as CASSWTSGRETSTDTQYF.

The genes are TRBV27 and TRBJ2-7; TRBD1 matches 9 bases. Trimming at V came to 1 base and at J to 2 bases, leaving 3 bases not matched to a gene. The CDR3 contains 15 residues. In germline, CDR1 is MNHEY, CDR2 SMNVEV (reference sequence). The CDR3 DNA sequence: TGTGCCAGCAGTTTATACAGGGGGCGGGCCTACGAGCAGTACTTC. Amino acids: CASSLYRGRAYEQYF.